This TCR beta chain was recovered during a study of tumor and adjacent non-tumor tissue in lung cancer listed by TCRdb under 2018. Background for the entire study: The cohort included more than nine adenocarcinoma, a couple of squamous cell carcinoma and 1 small cell lung cancer patients. Ages among the roughly 15 patients ranged from about 31 to 80 years, there were 10 men and 5 women, and disease was at TNM stage I to III. Sequencing generated a total of 120 million or so productive TCRbeta reads, averaging roughly 4.3 million reads per sample. Using bulk TCRbeta repertoires from roughly 14 lung cancer patients, the study set lung tumor tissue side by side with matched distant non-tumor lung tissue. TCRbeta CDR3 sequencing was performed on a few dozen paired specimens, with one tumor sample and one normal lung sample collected per patient.

Bulk unsorted tissue served as the source for RNA extraction, and RNA quality was assessed using a NanoDrop ND-1000 and an Agilent 2100. For the normal lung samples, distant non-tumor tissue was collected more than 3 cm away from the tumor edge. All donors had newly diagnosed lung cancer, had not received prior chemotherapy, and were admitted for thoracic surgery in China between August and November 2014. The study excluded patients who had received radiotherapy or chemotherapy before or who had another cancer at the same time. Surgical tissue pieces of about 1-2 cm3 were preserved in RNAlater solution and were kept at -80 degrees C until use. For this clonotype: Its antigen remains undetermined. Relative to the germline gene, one junction end is altered; a read error may explain this.

Study-wide conclusions, independent of this receptor: Tumor tissue showed significantly higher TCR diversity (inverse Simpson) than normal lung tissue, at 431.37 vs 166.20 (P = 0.0075, Mann-Whitney U test). Peripheral blood was not sequenced, so blood TCRbeta repertoires were not examined in the lung cancer patients of the study. TCR diversity was significantly higher in younger patients, and higher tumor TCR diversity was associated with shorter overall and disease-free survival. The top 100 clones made up a significantly larger cumulative share of the repertoire in normal lung than in tumor tissue. Only around 14 patients were in the cohort, and the authors stated that larger samples and more detailed clinical data are needed. Neither the sequencing platform nor unique molecular identifiers are named or mentioned anywhere in the methods.

Preparation of the library involved multiplex PCR. The sample was run on an Illumina HiSeq 2500. TCRbeta libraries were built by three rounds of nested PCR using primers (Table S4), following protocols modified from ARM-PCR. Before sequencing, PCR products in the 200-500 bp range were cut out of the gel and cleaned up using the QIAquick gel extraction kit. The authors' analysis ran thus. Trimmomatic was used to clean the reads, FLASH merged the cleaned reads into complete CDR3 sequences, and MiTCR assigned the sequences to V(D)J germline segments. Clonal diversity was computed as the inverse Simpson's index with VDJtools. Productive reads were defined as in-frame sequences without a premature stop codon. TCRdb reprocessing: public reads trimmed at Q25 with fastp, clones called with MiXCR, in-frame beta chains kept. All rows with the same CDR3 protein become a single entry with the most common DNA and genes. The V and J calls, along with clone size, are taken from TCRdb and not from the paper's own processing. This sample is represented by about 90,000 distinct CDR3 sequences; 76% of them were singletons. The ten largest clones take up just over 20% of the sample.

Measured from the cysteine to the phenylalanine, the CDR3 is 11 residues long. The DNA shown is the 33-base CDR3, in frame from base 1. CDR1 MNHEY and CDR2 SVGAGI are derived from the germline V gene. The chain employs TRBV6-5 and TRBJ1-2, with the D gene not clear enough to name. Specimen: distant non-tumor lung tissue. This receptor was obtained from a woman aged 50 to 60 with non-small cell lung cancer. The CDR3 in this case is CAILGKYGYIF. The DNA sequence is as follows: TGTGCCATCCTCGGGAAATATGGCTACATCTTC.